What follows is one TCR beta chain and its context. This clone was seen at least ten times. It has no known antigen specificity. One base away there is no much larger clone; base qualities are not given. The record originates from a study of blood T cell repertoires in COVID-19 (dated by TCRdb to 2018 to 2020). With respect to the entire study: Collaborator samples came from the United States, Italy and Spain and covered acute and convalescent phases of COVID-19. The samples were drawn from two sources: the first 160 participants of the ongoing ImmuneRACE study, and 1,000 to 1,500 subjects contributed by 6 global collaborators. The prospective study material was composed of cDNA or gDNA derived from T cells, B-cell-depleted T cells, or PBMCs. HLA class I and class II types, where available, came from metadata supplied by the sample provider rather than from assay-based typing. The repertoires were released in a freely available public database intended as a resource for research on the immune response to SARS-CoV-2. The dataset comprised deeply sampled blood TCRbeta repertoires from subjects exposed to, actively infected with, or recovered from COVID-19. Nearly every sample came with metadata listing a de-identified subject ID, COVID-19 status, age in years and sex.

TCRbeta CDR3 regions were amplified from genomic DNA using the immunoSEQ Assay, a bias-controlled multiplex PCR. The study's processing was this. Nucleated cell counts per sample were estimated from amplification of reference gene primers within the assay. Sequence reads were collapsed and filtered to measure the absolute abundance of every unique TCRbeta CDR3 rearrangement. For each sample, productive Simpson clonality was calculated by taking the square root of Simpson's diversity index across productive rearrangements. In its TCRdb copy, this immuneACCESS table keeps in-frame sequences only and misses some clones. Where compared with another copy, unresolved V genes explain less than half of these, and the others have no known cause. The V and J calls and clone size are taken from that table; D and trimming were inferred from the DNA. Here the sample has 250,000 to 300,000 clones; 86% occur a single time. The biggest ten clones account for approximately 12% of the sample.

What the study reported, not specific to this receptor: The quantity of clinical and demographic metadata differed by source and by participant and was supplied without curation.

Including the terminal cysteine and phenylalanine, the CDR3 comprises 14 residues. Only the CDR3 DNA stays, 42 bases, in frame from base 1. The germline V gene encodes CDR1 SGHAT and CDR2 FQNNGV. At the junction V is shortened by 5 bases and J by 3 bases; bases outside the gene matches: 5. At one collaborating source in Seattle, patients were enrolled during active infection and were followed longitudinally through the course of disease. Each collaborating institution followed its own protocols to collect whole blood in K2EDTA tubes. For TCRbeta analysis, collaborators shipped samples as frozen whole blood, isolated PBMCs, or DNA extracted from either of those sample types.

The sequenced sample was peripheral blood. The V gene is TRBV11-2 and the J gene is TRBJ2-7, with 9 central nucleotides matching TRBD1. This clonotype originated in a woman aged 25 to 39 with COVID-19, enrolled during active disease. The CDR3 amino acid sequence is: CASSPSTGGYEQYF. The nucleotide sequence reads TGTGCCAGCAGCCCATCGACAGGGGGCTACGAGCAGTACTTC.